This record covers a single T cell receptor beta chain. Here immunoSEQ multiplex PCR was the method, and the copy in TCRdb shows in-frame clones only, minus some. The sample shows 50,000 or so clones, 91% of them seen only once. This sample is drawn from a study of T cell changes during pregnancy in multiple sclerosis. The CDR3 totals 14 residues. Germline V gene data show CDR1 as SGHNT and CDR2 as YENEEA. J lost 8 bases, V lost 5 bases, and 10 bases had no gene match. The chain joins TRBV11-3 to TRBJ1-2; TRBD1 agrees at 8 bases. The sequencing here drew on CD4+ T cells from peripheral blood mononuclear cells, taken after pregnancy. This TCR was sampled from a female donor in good health, enrolled as a control in a pregnancy study. The CDR3 loop is CASSQRGQEAGYTF. In DNA form, the CDR3 reads TGTGCCAGCAGCCAAAGGGGACAGGAGGCCGGCTACACCTTC. Variable domain in full (rest from reference TRBV11-3 and TRBJ1-2): EAGVVQSPRYKIIEKKQPVAFWCNPISGHNTLYWYLQNLGQGPELLIRYENEEAVDDSQLPKDRFSAERLKGVDSTLKIQPAELGDSAVYLCASSQRGQEAGYTFGSGTRLTVV.